The next 21 T cell receptor beta chains were all read from a single sample in a study of T cells in Graves' hyperthyroidism and ophthalmopathy. Using RNA transcripts as the source, TCR beta CDR3 regions were amplified. TCR CDR3 underwent first-round RT-PCR with the HTBI primer set. MiXCR, run by TCRdb on the multiplex PCR reads, gives a single entry per CDR3 protein. The sample consists of about 350,000 distinct CDR3 sequences, about a sixth of them appearing once. Sequencing used blood. The receptors come from a woman aged 25-40 years with Graves' hyperthyroidism that later progressed to Graves' ophthalmopathy.

There are many counts of this clonotype. The chain combines TRBV2 with TRBJ2-7, with D possibly TRBD2 on 6 matching bases. Trimming pared 6 bases from V and 3 bases from J, leaving 21 bases between. The CDR3 covers 16 residues. Germline lookup yields CDR1 SNHLY and CDR2 FYNNEI. The CDR3 DNA sequence: TGTGCCAGCAGGTACGGCGGGGAAACTGGGGGCTACGAGCAGTACTTC. This sequence encodes CASRYGGETGGYEQYF.

The chain is built from TRBV6-1 and TRBJ2-5; 15 bases are shared with TRBD2. Germline V gene lookup returns CDR1 MNHNS and CDR2 SASEGT. J gave up 4 bases and V 5 bases, and 5 bases lay outside the gene matches. This CDR3 is built from 16 residues. The CDR3 region is CASSIRTSGRVETQYF. The CDR3, as DNA: TGTGCCAGCAGTATCCGGACTAGCGGGAGGGTAGAGACCCAGTACTTC.

The chain recombines TRBV9 with TRBJ2-5; no firm D call. The CDR3 loop spans 13 amino acids. Germline V gives CDR1 SGDLS, CDR2 YYNGEE. Trimming stripped 4 bases from V and 4 bases from J, with 11 bases between. CDR3 coding DNA: TGTGCCAGCAGCCCGCTCCCGGCAGAGACCCAGTACTTC. It encodes CASSPLPAETQYF.

This clonotype occurred many times. This sequence joins TRBV11-2 and TRBJ2-1; D call uncertain. Trimming took off 1 base at V and 0 bases at J, with 7 bases between the two ends. Germline CDR1 is SGHAT and CDR2 is FQNNGV. CDR3 length: 15 amino acids. CDR3 nucleotide sequence: TGTGCCAGCAGCTTAGGGACCAACTCCTACAATGAGCAGTTCTTC. Its translation: CASSLGTNSYNEQFF.

With regard to this clonotype: A much larger clone lies one base from this, so it may be a read error. V and J are TRBV29-1 and TRBJ2-5, with 7 nucleotides matching TRBD1. The ends lost 3 bases at V and 5 bases at J; junction bases unmatched: 9. This CDR3 has 14 amino acids. Germline CDR1 SQVTM, CDR2 ANQGSEA. DNA for the CDR3: TGCAGCGTTGATAAGAGGGGGCGACACGAGACCCAGTACTTC. As protein: CSVDKRGRHETQYF.

Many counts were recorded for this clonotype. The chain joins TRBV5-1 to TRBJ1-1; D perhaps matches TRBD1 (5 bases). Germline CDR1 is SGHRS and CDR2 is YFSETQ. Trimming stripped 4 bases from V and 4 bases from J, with 11 bases between. This CDR3 has 13 residues. CDR3 residues: CASSVERGTEAFF. The DNA for the CDR3 is TGCGCCAGCAGCGTGGAGAGGGGCACTGAAGCTTTCTTT.

This clonotype was recorded once. The rearrangement links TRBV27 to TRBJ2-1, with TRBD2 matching over 10 bases. CDR1 and CDR2 (germline): MNHEY, SMNVEV (reference sequence). This CDR3 is built from 14 residues. V shed 3 bases and J 7 bases; nucleotides not matched to a gene: 3. The CDR3 here is CASSFQREGNEQFF. DNA of the CDR3: TGTGCCAGCAGTTTCCAGCGGGAGGGTAATGAGCAGTTCTTC.

This clonotype was counted ten times or more. Here the CDR3 reads CASSFRKVRHQPQHF. In DNA form, the CDR3 reads TGTGCCAGCAGCTTCCGCAAGGTTAGGCATCAGCCCCAGCATTTT. The chain employs TRBV11-3 and TRBJ1-5; no clear D gene. The germline CDR1 and CDR2 sequences are SGHNT and YENEEA. V shed 3 bases and J shed 5 bases, with 14 bases lying between them. CDR3 length: 15 residues.

This clonotype was recorded at least ten times. This sequence joins TRBV27 and TRBJ1-2; D is undetermined. V was shortened by 2 bases and J by 7 bases, with 11 bases between the two germline ends. The CDR3 covers 13 residues. CDR1 and CDR2 (germline): MNHEY, SMNVEV (reference sequence). CDR3 nucleotide sequence: TGTGCCAGCAGTTTAGGGCCTACGGGTGGCTACACCTTC. Translating gives CASSLGPTGGYTF.

This clonotype showed up many times. The chain has TRBV29-1 and TRBJ1-2; D remains unclear. The CDR3 runs 16 residues. CDR1 is SQVTM, CDR2 ANQGSEA, per germline. The V end was cut by 1 base, the J end by 3 bases, with 18 bases between. The CDR3 sequence is CSVEGSPPFEYYGYTF. CDR3 nucleotides: TGCAGCGTTGAAGGATCCCCTCCTTTTGAGTACTATGGCTACACCTTC.

This clonotype was observed a few times. The chain employs TRBV5-6 and TRBJ2-5; TRBD1 is a possible D gene (6 bases). Trimming removed 1 base from V and 2 bases from J, with 12 bases in between. This CDR3 comprises 15 residues. CDR1 SGHDT and CDR2 YYEEEE come from the germline V gene. CDR3 amino acids: CASSLQGWKQETQYF. CDR3 nucleotide sequence: TGTGCCAGCAGCTTGCAGGGGTGGAAACAAGAGACCCAGTACTTC.

This clonotype has a handful of counts. The rearrangement uses TRBV20-1 and TRBJ2-5; D may be TRBD2 (6 bases). With 3 bases removed from V and 5 bases from J, the gap between germline ends came to 16 bases. This CDR3 has 14 amino acids. Per the germline V gene, CDR1 is DFQATT and CDR2 is SNEGSKA (reference sequence). The CDR3 coding sequence is TGCAGTGCTAGGGTTAGCGGACTACAGGAGACCCAGTACTTC. It is translated as CSARVSGLQETQYF.

This clonotype was seen ten or more times. The chain is built from TRBV2 and TRBJ2-4, with 11 bases identical to TRBD1. With V trimmed by 1 base and J by 3 bases, 14 bases remained unmatched. CDR3 length: 20 residues. CDR1 is SNHLY, CDR2 FYNNEI, per germline. CDR3 amino acids: CASSEVIGRWTGGGKNIQYF. The CDR3 DNA reads as TGTGCCAGCAGTGAAGTTATTGGGCGATGGACAGGGGGCGGCAAAAACATTCAGTACTTC.

This clonotype has at least ten counts. The chain uses TRBV11-2 and TRBJ2-1; 8 nucleotides align to TRBD2. The CDR3 extends over 15 amino acids. CDR1 and CDR2 from the germline V gene are SGHAT and FQNNGV. V gave up 7 bases and J gave up 2 bases; unmatched junction bases: 7. The CDR3 DNA reads TGTGCCAGCACCACGGGACTAGGAGCCTACAATGAGCAGTTCTTC. It specifies CASTTGLGAYNEQFF.

This clonotype was observed once. This chain uses TRBV6-2 or TRBV6-3 with TRBJ1-4; D not certain. CDR3 length: 13 residues. V lost 5 bases and J lost 1, with 5 bases in between. Germline V gene data show CDR1 as MNHEY and CDR2 as SVGEGT. The CDR3 here is CASSSRTNEKLFF. The CDR3 DNA follows: TGTGCCAGCAGTAGCAGAACTAATGAAAAACTGTTTTTT.

This sequence joins TRBV2 and TRBJ1-6, with 9 positions matching TRBD1. Germline CDR1 SNHLY, CDR2 FYNNEI. The CDR3 covers 15 residues. Trimming took 5 bases from V and 7 from J; bases not matched to a gene: 6. Written as DNA, the CDR3 is TGTGCCAGCAGTTCGACAGGGGGACGGAATTCACCCCTCCACTTT. This sequence encodes CASSSTGGRNSPLHF.

This clonotype was observed at least ten times. The rearrangement uses TRBV2 and TRBJ1-2; the D gene is possibly TRBD1 (6 bases). Germline-derived CDR1 and CDR2 are SNHLY and FYNNEI. Trimming stripped 11 bases from V and 2 bases from J, with 15 bases between. The CDR3 is made up of 13 amino acids. CDR3: CAGSPQGNYGYTF. The CDR3 DNA sequence: TGTGCCGGAAGCCCGCAGGGGAACTATGGCTACACCTTC.

This clonotype was detected once. This sequence may be a read error, since a much larger clone differs from it by one base. J is TRBJ2-7 and V is TRBV7-2; 7 positions match TRBD1. The CDR3 is 15 residues long. The V and J ends lost 8 bases and 6 bases, in that order; junction bases with no gene match: 16. CDR1 is SGHTA, CDR2 FQGNSA, per germline. The CDR3 here is CASRHHDREILEQYF. In DNA, the CDR3 is TGTGCCAGCCGCCATCACGACAGGGAAATCCTCGAGCAGTACTTC.

This sequence joins TRBV12-3 or TRBV12-4 and TRBJ1-5, with a tentative D call TRBD1 (6 bases). The V and J ends lost 9 bases and 7 bases respectively, with 16 bases between them. The CDR3 has 13 amino acids. For the CDR3, the DNA is TGTGCCAGTGGGCAGGGGAGCCAACAGCCCCAGCATTTT. This sequence encodes CASGQGSQQPQHF.

Worth noting for this clonotype: A read error may be the cause here, since a much bigger clone is one base away. This sequence joins TRBV11-2 and TRBJ2-7, with D possibly TRBD2 on 6 matching bases. The CDR3 loop spans 11 amino acids. Germline CDR1 SGHAT, CDR2 FQNNGV. The CDR3 nucleotides are TGTGCCAGTTGGGGGGAATACGAGCCGTACTTC. This sequence encodes CASWGEYEPYF.

This clonotype has ten or more counts. The V gene is TRBV27, the J gene TRBJ2-3; 10 bases agree with TRBD2. This CDR3 comprises 13 residues. The junction had 2 bases not matched to a gene; V was cut back by 5 bases and J by 6 bases. Germline CDR1 and CDR2: MNHEY and SMNVEV (reference sequence). The CDR3 DNA sequence: TGTGCCAGCAGTGGGGGACTAGCGGATACGCAGTATTTT. The encoded protein is CASSGGLADTQYF.